This T cell receptor beta chain came from a study of T cell responses to AZD1222 COVID-19 vaccine. Study-wide points: Most donors were white British and more were female, and clonal diversity was possibly underestimated.

About this clone: The antigen remains unidentified.

The CDR3 is 12 amino acids. CDR1 MDHEN and CDR2 SYDVKM come from the germline V gene. Deletions cut 2 bases from V and 4 bases from J, with 5 bases between. Sequencing used immunoSEQ multiplex PCR; TCRdb keeps in-frame clones, though not all of them. The profile shows about 150,000 clones, roughly nine tenths of them singletons. This clonotype was obtained from an adult in good health. The rearrangement links TRBV28 to TRBJ1-1; D unresolved. The sequencing used peripheral blood, collected on day 0 of MenACWY control vaccination. CDR3 sequence: CASSLVSTEAFF. In DNA form, the CDR3 reads TGTGCCAGCAGTTTAGTTTCCACTGAAGCTTTCTTT.